This T cell receptor beta chain was retrieved from a study of blood T cell repertoires in COVID-19. Cohorts were determined from participant-reported clinical history. As originally analysed: How many nucleated cells were present was estimated from reference gene primer amplification. Sequencing was performed with immunoSEQ multiplex PCR; in TCRdb, only in-frame clones are kept and a portion is missing. Clone size and the V and J calls come from that table; the DNA yielded D and trimming. Of a few hundred thousand clones in the sample, roughly 87% are singletons; the top ten hold approximately 3.1%. Germline V gene data show CDR1 as SGHAT and CDR2 as FQNNGV. Trimming left V 5 bases short and J 4 bases short, with 14 bases between. The CDR3 is made up of 14 amino acids. On this clone: The sample holds other DNA sequences that translate to the same CDR3.

The chain is built from TRBV11-2 and TRBJ2-5; tentatively, D is TRBD2 (7 bases). The TCR sequence derives from a woman in her 30s who had recovered from COVID-19. The sequenced sample consisted of PBMCs or T cells enriched from blood (not recorded which). The DNA of the CDR3 is TGTGCCAGCAGCCCTGGGGGGGGCAGAGAGACCCAGTACTTC. Translating gives CASSPGGGRETQYF.